What follows are 21 T cell receptor beta chains derived from one specimen sequenced in a study of CD8+ T cells in alopecia areata. cDNA prepared by RNA extraction and subsequent reverse transcription served as the template for sequencing. Repertoires were generated with immunoSEQ multiplex PCR, while TCRdb's copy carries only in-frame clones and drops some. Of roughly 150,000 clones in the sample, over 80% are singletons; the top ten hold over 13%. Sequencing used CD8+ T cells sorted from blood, obtained at week 0. The receptors originated from a human donor with alopecia areata.

Concerning this clone itself: Other nucleotide sequences in the sample specify the same CDR3. The chain uses TRBV29-1 and TRBJ2-7; TRBD1 agrees at 11 bases. CDR1 SQVTM and CDR2 ANQGSEA come from the germline V gene. Trimming removed 7 bases from V and 4 bases from J; junction bases left unmatched: 6. This CDR3 is 13 amino acids long. CDR3 sequence: CSAAGTGGYEQYF. For the CDR3, the DNA is TGCAGCGCTGCCGGGACAGGGGGTTACGAGCAGTACTTC.

This clone was detected a few times. The chain has TRBV7-2 and TRBJ2-1; D not certain. V was pared by 2 bases and J by 0 bases, with 8 bases between. This CDR3 is 15 amino acids long. The germline CDR1 and CDR2 sequences are SGHTA and FQGNSA. The CDR3 here is CASSLLANSYNEQFF. CDR3 bases: TGTGCCAGCAGCTTATTGGCTAACTCCTACAATGAGCAGTTCTTC.

The gene calls are TRBV28 and TRBJ2-7; 7 bases fit TRBD2. The CDR3 consists of 15 residues. Unmatched junction bases numbered 11, after V lost 5 bases and J lost 4 bases. Germline V gene lookup returns CDR1 MDHEN and CDR2 SYDVKM. The CDR3 bases are TGTGCCAGCAGTCCGGCGGGGGAGTTTGGGTACGAGCAGTACTTC. Its translation: CASSPAGEFGYEQYF.

The rearrangement uses TRBV14 and TRBJ1-1; D might be TRBD1 (5 bases). This CDR3 has 16 amino acids. Trimming removed 0 bases from V and 1 base from J, with 12 bases in between. CDR1 and CDR2 (germline): SGHDN, FVKESK. Here the CDR3 reads CASSQEQAGKNTEAFF. The CDR3 DNA sequence: TGTGCCAGCAGCCAAGAACAGGCAGGGAAGAACACTGAAGCTTTCTTT.

The chain recombines TRBV15 with TRBJ1-5, with D perhaps TRBD1 (5 bases). Germline values: CDR1 LNHNV, CDR2 YYDKDF (reference sequence). The CDR3 spans 14 residues. V was shortened by 0 bases and J by 6 bases, with 9 bases between the two germline ends. CDR3 in DNA: TGTGCCACCAGCAGAGATCGCGGGGCTCAGCCCCAGCATTTT. Translating gives CATSRDRGAQPQHF.

The chain has TRBV14 and TRBJ2-3; the D is unclear. V lost 1 base, J lost 1 base, and 6 bases lay in between. The CDR3 has 14 amino acids. The germline CDR1 and CDR2 sequences are SGHDN and FVKESK. Here the CDR3 reads CASSQGDGTDTQYF. CDR3 coding DNA: TGTGCCAGCAGCCAAGGAGACGGCACAGATACGCAGTATTTT.

The genes are TRBV12-5 and TRBJ2-7; TRBD2 matches 8 bases. The CDR3 has 12 residues. Germline CDR1 reads LGHNT; CDR2 reads FRNRAP. The V segment lost 10 bases and the J segment 2 bases; nucleotides outside the gene matches: 4. The CDR3 DNA is TGTGCTATCATTAGCGGGGCCTACGAGCAGTACTTC. As protein: CAIISGAYEQYF.

This sequence joins TRBV27 and TRBJ2-5, with 12 positions matching TRBD2. Germline V gene data show CDR1 as MNHEY and CDR2 as SMNVEV (reference sequence). After removal of 4 bases from V and 5 bases from J, the junction contained 5 bases not matched to a gene. The CDR3 is 15 residues long. This CDR3 reads CASSSLAGGLETQYF. The DNA of the CDR3 is TGTGCCAGCAGTTCGCTAGCGGGGGGGCTGGAGACCCAGTACTTC.

The table lists this clone with a count of one. This chain links TRBV2 with TRBJ2-1; 9 bases line up with TRBD2. Germline-derived CDR1 and CDR2 are SNHLY and FYNNEI. The CDR3 totals 15 residues. V gave up 2 bases and J gave up 5 bases; unmatched junction bases: 4. In DNA, the CDR3 is TGTGCCAGCAGTGAACTAGCGGGACCTGACAATGAGCAGTTCTTC. This sequence encodes CASSELAGPDNEQFF.

The V call is TRBV6-1, the J call TRBJ2-7; TRBD1 matches at 8 bases. Germline-derived CDR1 and CDR2 are MNHNS and SASEGT. Trimming at V came to 5 bases and at J to 2 bases, leaving 5 bases not matched to a gene. This CDR3 has 14 residues. CDR3 region: CASSYTGGPYEQYF. The CDR3 DNA sequence: TGTGCCAGCAGTTATACAGGGGGTCCCTACGAGCAGTACTTC.

This CDR3 is CASSPNQTQYF. CDR3 sequence (DNA): TGTGCCAGCAGCCCCAACCAGACCCAGTACTTC. The rearrangement links TRBV7-9 to TRBJ2-5, with D unclear. The CDR3 is 11 residues long. V lost 5 bases, J lost 6 bases, and 7 bases lay in between. Germline V gene data show CDR1 as SEHNR and CDR2 as FQNEAQ (reference sequence).

This chain connects TRBV5-1 to TRBJ2-3; D remains ambiguous. Trimming pared 0 bases from V and 0 bases from J, leaving 8 bases between. Germline assignment: CDR1 SGHRS and CDR2 YFSETQ. The CDR3 runs 15 residues. CDR3 sequence: CASSLAPLSTDTQYF. DNA for the CDR3: TGCGCCAGCAGCTTGGCCCCCCTGAGCACAGATACGCAGTATTTT.

The chain uses TRBV7-9 and TRBJ2-7, with D possibly TRBD2 on 5 matching bases. The V gene lost 3 bases and the J gene lost 5 bases, with 8 bases spanning the gap. Germline values: CDR1 SEHNR, CDR2 FQNEAQ (reference sequence). The CDR3 runs to 12 residues. Here the CDR3 reads CASSFFGDEQYF. CDR3 sequence (DNA): TGTGCCAGCAGCTTTTTCGGGGACGAGCAGTACTTC.

With regard to this clone: The sample has other DNA sequences that encode this CDR3 too. The V gene is TRBV6-5, the J gene TRBJ2-7; D is unclear. The V and J ends lost 0 bases and 7 bases respectively, with 7 bases between them. CDR1 MNHEY and CDR2 SVGAGI come from the germline V gene. This CDR3 region has 12 residues. CDR3 sequence: CASSYSGREQYF. CDR3 sequence (DNA): TGTGCCAGCAGTTACTCAGGTCGGGAGCAGTACTTC.

V usage is TRBV14 and J usage is TRBJ2-7, with D uncertain. Germline loops: CDR1 SGHDN, CDR2 FVKESK. Trimming took off 5 bases at V and 0 bases at J, with 8 bases between the two ends. The CDR3 runs 13 residues. The CDR3 protein is CASSALSSYEQYF. The CDR3 nucleotides read TGTGCCAGCAGCGCCCTGAGCTCCTACGAGCAGTACTTC.

V gene TRBV7-9 combines with J gene TRBJ2-3, with 7 bases matching TRBD2. This CDR3 has 16 amino acids. The V and J ends lost 8 bases and 0 bases, in that order; junction bases with no gene match: 11. Germline V gene lookup returns CDR1 SEHNR and CDR2 FQNEAQ (reference sequence). The CDR3 nucleotides are TGTGCCAGCGGGTATCGAGGGCGGGGGAGCACAGATACGCAGTATTTT. It codes for CASGYRGRGSTDTQYF.

The chain joins TRBV9 to TRBJ1-1; D not resolved. Germline V gene lookup returns CDR1 SGDLS and CDR2 YYNGEE. CDR3 length equals 14 residues. V lost 1 base to trimming and J lost 1 base, with 8 bases between them. The CDR3, as DNA: TGTGCCAGCAGCGTATCGAACTGGAACACTGAAGCTTTCTTT. The encoded protein is CASSVSNWNTEAFF.

This chain uses TRBV5-4 with TRBJ1-1; 8 bases agree with TRBD1. V trimming: 4 bases; J trimming: 1 base; junction bases outside the gene matches: 6. The CDR3 runs 15 residues. Germline values: CDR1 SGHNT, CDR2 YYREEE (reference sequence). CDR3 nucleotide sequence: TGTGCCAGCAGCGCTAGCGGACAGGGGAACACTGAAGCTTTCTTT. Translation gives CASSASGQGNTEAFF.

This clone appeared once. The V gene is TRBV13, the J gene TRBJ2-1; D is undetermined. The CDR3 runs 15 residues. Trimming stripped 6 bases from V and 5 bases from J, with 17 bases between. Germline loops: CDR1 PRHDT, CDR2 FYEKMQ (reference sequence). In DNA, the CDR3 is TGTGCCAGCAGGAAGGATGGGGTAGGGAACAATGAGCAGTTCTTC. The encoded protein is CASRKDGVGNNEQFF.

This chain connects TRBV2 to TRBJ2-4; D possibly uses TRBD1 or TRBD2 (5 bases each). Germline V gives CDR1 SNHLY, CDR2 FYNNEI. The V end lost 3 bases, the J end lost 0 bases, and 9 bases lay between the germline ends. This CDR3 has 15 amino acids. CDR3 DNA sequence: TGTGCCAGCAGTGACAGGGACCTAGCCAAAAACATTCAGTACTTC. Translated, it gives CASSDRDLAKNIQYF.

This chain uses TRBV7-9 with TRBJ1-2, with 12 bases matching TRBD1. The ends lost 1 base at V and 8 bases at J; junction bases unmatched: 8. Germline CDR1 is SEHNR and CDR2 is FQNEAQ (reference sequence). CDR3 length equals 16 residues. The CDR3 bases are TGTGCCAGCAGCTTAGGACGGGGACAGGGGGCGAGAGGCTACACCTTC. Its translation: CASSLGRGQGARGYTF.